This T cell receptor (beta chain) was observed in a study of Graves' ophthalmopathy and Graves' hyperthyroidism (dated by TCRdb to 2017 to 2018). For the wider study: Peripheral blood was collected before any treatment was given, at the time of initial diagnosis. In more than five hyperthyroidism patients, T-cell repertoires of thyroid tissue and blood were compared. For independent validation, a separate cohort was made up of 18 to 20 hyperthyroidism patients plus 17 patients who later progressed from hyperthyroidism to ophthalmopathy. To tell Graves' ophthalmopathy apart from Graves' hyperthyroidism, and to predict which patients would progress to ophthalmopathy, the study relied on TCR beta repertoire signatures. Following sample collection, hyperthyroidism patients were given methimazole at a starting dose of 30 mg daily, and ophthalmopathy patients were given high-dose intravenous methylprednisolone. In total, 135 blood samples were TCR-sequenced: 43 ophthalmopathy, some 75 hyperthyroidism and some 17 hyperthyroidism-to-ophthalmopathy patients. To explore V-J signatures distinguishing ophthalmopathy from hyperthyroidism, a discovery set of under 110 patients (roughly 44 ophthalmopathy, roughly 56 stable hyperthyroidism) was enrolled.

A word on this clonotype: Its specific antigen is unknown. Base qualities are not provided; no much larger clone lies one nucleotide away.

Ophthalmopathy patients had moderately to severely active disease, Clinical Activity Score of at least 3, NOSPECS grade of at least 4, and disease duration under 3 months. Patients were excluded if they had other autoimmune diseases, uncontrolled infections, pregnancy or lactation. Clinical symptoms, serum thyroxine, TRAb, thyroid ultrasound and orbital computed tomography were used for diagnosis. Using Ficoll-Paque density gradient centrifugation, PBMCs were isolated from about 9.4 ml of fresh peripheral blood. Trizol reagent was used to extract the total RNA, and its quality was then checked on an Agilent 2100 Bioanalyzer. The full study reports these points: In validation, the model predicted ophthalmopathy progression with more than 55% sensitivity and approximately 72% specificity; eleven to twelve predicted patients were CT-confirmed with GO in a median of around 6 months. Among expanded thyroid clonotypes with frequency above 0.001, most also showed up in blood, which suggests that blood repertoires may reflect the thyroid immune response. Ophthalmopathy was separated from stable hyperthyroidism by the 13-signature model with about 89% sensitivity and less than 82% specificity in cross-validation and with 80%/75% in the test set. No statistical method was used to set the sample size in advance, and the investigators knew which group each participant was assigned to.

For repertoire sequencing, TCR beta CDR3 regions were amplified from RNA transcripts. HTBI primers and the Qiagen OneStep RT-PCR kit were used in a first-round RT-PCR, which was followed by a second-round multiplex PCR, size selection and purification. Sequencing of the libraries was carried out on an Illumina HiSeq2000 in paired-end mode with 100 bp reads. In the original analysis: SOAPnuke was used to process the reads, removing any read that contained adapters or uncalled bases, had a mean Phred below 15, or lacked an exact match to the constant primer or identifier. High-quality paired reads were merged with COPE v1.2.5. Clonotypes were defined as unique nucleotide sequences and were aligned to IMGT TRB V, D and J references using MiTCR v1.1. Only V-J combinations with frequency above 0.0001 were analysed, covering 99.2% of repertoires. A TCR clonal expansion and chaos score per V-J combination was defined as the ratio of F50 clonal expansion to chaos observed in the TCRdist matrix. Welch's t-statistics and random forest were used to reduce the features to approximately 13 V-J combinations, which were then used as input to a naive Bayes classifier. The Morisita-Horn index was used to measure how similar the thyroid and blood repertoires were. TCRdb trimmed public reads at Q25 via fastp, called clones via MiXCR and kept in-frame beta chains. A single entry per CDR3 protein holds the most common genes and DNA from its merged rows. The V and J calls here are based on TCRdb, not the publication. This sample comprises more than 550,000 distinct CDR3 sequences, roughly 39% of them detected only once. Roughly 3.5% of the sample comes from the top ten.

The sequenced sample was peripheral blood. The sequence was collected from an adult man with Graves' ophthalmopathy.

The CDR3 here reads CAISDNKGYGYTF. The DNA is TGTGCCATCAGTGATAACAAGGGTTATGGCTACACCTTC. In this chain, TRBV10-3 is recombined with TRBJ1-2; the D gene identity is not certain. V is clipped by 3 bases and J by 5 bases, and the sequence between their germline boundaries is 10 bases long. CDR1 and CDR2, looked up from the germline V gene, are ENHRY and SYGVKD. The CDR3 has 13 amino acids, counting the end cysteine and phenylalanine. Only the CDR3 DNA is retained, 39 bases long and in frame from the first base.